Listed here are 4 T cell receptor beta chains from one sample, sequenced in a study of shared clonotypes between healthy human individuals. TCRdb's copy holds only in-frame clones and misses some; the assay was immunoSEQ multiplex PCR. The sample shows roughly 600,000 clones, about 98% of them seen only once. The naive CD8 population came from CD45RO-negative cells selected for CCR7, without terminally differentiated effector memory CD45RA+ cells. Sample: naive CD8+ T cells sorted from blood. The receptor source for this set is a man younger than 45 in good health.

CDR3 bases: TGTGCCAGCAGTTTCCCGACTAGCGGGAAGTACGAGCAGTACTTC. Protein product: CASSFPTSGKYEQYF. This sequence joins TRBV6-5 and TRBJ2-7, with 11 bases lining up with TRBD2. V lost 4 bases, J lost 4 bases, and 6 bases stayed unmatched. The germline V gene has CDR1 MNHEY and CDR2 SVGAGI. CDR3 size: 15 residues.

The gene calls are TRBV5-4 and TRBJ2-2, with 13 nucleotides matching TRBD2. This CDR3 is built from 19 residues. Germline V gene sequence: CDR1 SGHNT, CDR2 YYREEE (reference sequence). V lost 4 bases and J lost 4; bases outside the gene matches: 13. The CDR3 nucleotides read TGTGCCAGCAGCAGCGGACTAGCGGGAGTCAGGAGTATCACCGGGGAGCTGTTTTTT. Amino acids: CASSSGLAGVRSITGELFF.

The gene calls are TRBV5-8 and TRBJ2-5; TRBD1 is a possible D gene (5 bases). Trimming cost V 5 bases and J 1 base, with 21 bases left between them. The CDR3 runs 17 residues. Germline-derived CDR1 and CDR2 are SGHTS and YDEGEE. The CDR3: CASSPPRGRGLQETQYF. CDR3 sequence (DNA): TGTGCCAGCAGTCCGCCTAGGGGAAGGGGCCTCCAAGAGACCCAGTACTTC.

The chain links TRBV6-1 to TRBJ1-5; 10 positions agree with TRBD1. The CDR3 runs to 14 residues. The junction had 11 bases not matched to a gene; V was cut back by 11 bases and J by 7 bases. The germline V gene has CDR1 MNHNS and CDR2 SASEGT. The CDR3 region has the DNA TGTGCCGGCGCTGTAAGGGACAGGGGCCAGCCCCAGCATTTT. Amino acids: CAGAVRDRGQPQHF.